The next 20 T cell receptor beta chains were all read from a single sample in a study of control samples from healthy donors and cancer patients. Libraries were prepared by immunoSEQ multiplex PCR; TCRdb keeps only in-frame clonotypes and omits some of them. The sample contains roughly 130,000 clones, approximately 91% of which appear only once. The specimen was blood. The receptors here all came from a man between 45 and 60 years old in good health.

The chain uses TRBV5-1 and TRBJ2-2; maybe TRBD1 (6 bases). This CDR3 is 13 amino acids long. The germline CDR1 and CDR2 sequences are SGHRS and YFSETQ. Trimming cost V 3 bases and J 3 bases, with 6 bases left between them. This chain's CDR3 is CASSSGDTGELFF. The CDR3 nucleotides read TGCGCCAGCAGCTCAGGGGACACCGGGGAGCTGTTTTTT.

The chain carries TRBV3-1 (or the pseudogene TRBV3-2) and TRBJ1-5; TRBD1 matches at 10 bases. Germline CDR1 and CDR2: LGHDT and YNNKEL (reference sequence). CDR3 length: 18 residues. V gave up 4 bases and J gave up 2 bases; unmatched junction bases: 11. CDR3 in DNA: TGTGCCAGCAGCCCCGGGACAGGGGCGGTTCGGGGCAATCAGCCCCAGCATTTT. It is translated as CASSPGTGAVRGNQPQHF.

The J gene is TRBJ1-6, the V gene TRBV7-9; a possible D gene is TRBD1 (5 bases). The CDR3 is 16 amino acids. The V gene's germline CDR1 is SEHNR and CDR2 FQNEAQ (reference sequence). V gave up 1 base and J gave up 3 bases, with 10 bases separating them. The DNA of the CDR3 is TGTGCCAGCAGCTTAGTGACAGCTGGCTATAATTCACCCCTCCACTTT. Its protein is CASSLVTAGYNSPLHF.

V and J are TRBV5-4 and TRBJ2-3, with 7 positions matching TRBD2. The V gene end was trimmed by 4 bases and the J gene end by 5 bases; junction bases not matched to a gene: 7. This CDR3 region has 14 residues. Germline V gene data show CDR1 as SGHNT and CDR2 as YYREEE (reference sequence). The CDR3 spells CASSIGGMEDTQYF. The CDR3 coding sequence is TGTGCCAGCAGCATCGGGGGGATGGAAGATACGCAGTATTTT.

In its sample, this clone was seen once. The rearrangement links TRBV23-1 to TRBJ2-7; the match to TRBD1 covers 7 bases. TRBV23-1 belongs to the ORF category, with a function that is uncertain. This CDR3 contains 16 residues. V was pared by 4 bases and J by 6 bases, with 15 bases of the junction left unmatched. The CDR3 DNA reads as TGCGCCAGCAGTCTTTCCTGGGGACAGAGCTTCGGCGAGCAGTACTTC. This encodes CASSLSWGQSFGEQYF.

This rearrangement joins TRBV6-5 to TRBJ1-5, with D uncertain. Germline CDR1 and CDR2: MNHEY and SVGAGI. V shed 6 bases and J shed 0 bases, with 6 bases lying between them. CDR3 length: 13 residues. CDR3 amino acids: CASRIYSNQPQHF. The CDR3 DNA reads TGTGCCAGCAGGATATATAGCAATCAGCCCCAGCATTTT.

The chain links TRBV24-1 to TRBJ1-1, with TRBD1 matching over 7 bases. Per germline, CDR1 KGHDR and CDR2 SFDVKD. This CDR3 spans 13 amino acids. After removal of 3 bases from V and 6 bases from J, the junction contained 3 bases not matched to a gene. Written as DNA, the CDR3 is TGTGCCACCAGTGATGCCGGACAGGCTGAAGCTTTCTTT. Translated, it gives CATSDAGQAEAFF.

This clone was detected once. The CDR3 DNA reads as TGTGCCAGCAGTGCGGAGAACTCTGGAAACACCATATATTTT. It is translated as CASSAENSGNTIYF. The V and J genes are TRBV2 and TRBJ1-3, with D unresolved. Trimming took off 4 bases at V and 0 bases at J, with 7 bases between the two ends. The CDR3 totals 14 residues. The germline V gene encodes CDR1 SNHLY and CDR2 FYNNEI.

The V gene is TRBV5-1, the J gene TRBJ1-1; 10 bases are shared with TRBD1. Germline V gene lookup returns CDR1 SGHRS and CDR2 YFSETQ. Germline trimming cut 4 bases from V and 4 bases from J; bases unmatched to any gene: 7. CDR3 size: 15 residues. In DNA form, the CDR3 reads TGCGCCAGCAGCCTAACGACAGGGGGCCGCACTGAAGCTTTCTTT. It yields the protein CASSLTTGGRTEAFF.

The V gene is TRBV11-2, the J gene TRBJ2-7; 7 bases agree with TRBD2. Germline trimming cut 1 base from V and 0 bases from J; bases unmatched to any gene: 6. Germline V gene data show CDR1 as SGHAT and CDR2 as FQNNGV. CDR3 length equals 16 residues. CDR3 loop: CASSLVYGGSSYEQYF. In DNA form, the CDR3 reads TGTGCCAGCAGCTTAGTTTACGGGGGGAGCTCCTACGAGCAGTACTTC. Drawing the rest from reference TRBV11-2 and TRBJ2-7, the complete variable domain is EAGVAQSPRYKIIEKRQSVAFWCNPISGHATLYWYQQILGQGPKLLIQFQNNGVVDDSQLPKDRFSAERLKGVDSTLKIQPAKLEDSAVYLCASSLVYGGSSYEQYFGPGTRLTVT.

The J gene is TRBJ2-2, the V gene TRBV14, with D unresolved. Germline V gene data show CDR1 as SGHDN and CDR2 as FVKESK. This CDR3 region has 14 residues. Trimming pared 2 bases from V and 3 bases from J, leaving 7 bases between. Here the CDR3 reads CASSQHYDTGELFF. The CDR3 nucleotides are TGTGCCAGCAGCCAACACTACGACACCGGGGAGCTGTTTTTT.

The rearrangement uses TRBV30 and TRBJ1-2; no clear D gene. The CDR3 covers 13 residues. V gave up 4 bases and J gave up 5 bases, with 14 bases separating them. The germline CDR1 and CDR2 sequences are GTSNPN and SVGIG (reference sequence). The chain's CDR3 is CAWIRAGPYGYTF. For the CDR3, the DNA is TGTGCCTGGATTAGGGCCGGACCATATGGCTACACCTTC.

The chain links TRBV18 to TRBJ2-5; D possibly uses TRBD1 or TRBD2 (6 bases each). Trimming left V 1 base short and J 5 bases short, with 11 bases between. The germline CDR1 and CDR2 sequences are KGHSH and LQKENI. The CDR3 consists of 14 residues. This chain's CDR3 is CASSPRGGRETQYF. For the CDR3, the DNA is TGTGCCAGCTCACCACGTGGGGGGCGTGAGACCCAGTACTTC.

The chain couples TRBV7-3 to TRBJ2-5, with TRBD1 identical over 7 bases. V trimming: 0 bases; J trimming: 2 bases; junction bases outside the gene matches: 3. This CDR3 spans 15 amino acids. Germline CDR1 and CDR2: SGHTA and FQGTGA. The CDR3 sequence: CASSLTGTEQETQYF. The CDR3 nucleotides read TGTGCCAGCAGCTTAACAGGGACAGAACAAGAGACCCAGTACTTC.

CDR3 in amino acids: CASSESRQYTEAFF. The CDR3 coding sequence is TGCGCCAGCAGTGAGTCTAGACAGTACACTGAAGCTTTCTTT. The gene calls are TRBV10-2 and TRBJ1-1; weak D call: TRBD1 (5 bases). This CDR3 spans 14 amino acids. Germline-derived CDR1 and CDR2 are WSHSY and SAAADI. The germline V and J ends were trimmed by 0 bases and 3 bases, with 8 bases remaining between them.

This clone was observed a few times. The chain combines TRBV18 with TRBJ2-7; TRBD1 aligns across 9 bases. The junction had 3 bases not matched to a gene; V was cut back by 4 bases and J by 2 bases. The length of the CDR3 is 14 residues. The germline V gene encodes CDR1 KGHSH and CDR2 LQKENI. The CDR3 DNA reads as TGTGCCAGCTCACTGACAGGGGGACCCTACGAGCAGTACTTC. Translation gives CASSLTGGPYEQYF.

J is TRBJ2-7 and V is TRBV4-1; D gene ambiguous. V was clipped by 4 bases and J by 5 bases, with 12 bases between them. The CDR3 has 13 residues. Germline lookup yields CDR1 MGHRA and CDR2 YSYEKL. The chain's CDR3 is CASSPYGTHEQYF. Here the CDR3 DNA reads TGCGCCAGCAGCCCCTACGGAACCCACGAGCAGTACTTC.

This clone appeared a single time. The chain links TRBV27 to TRBJ2-3, with D maybe TRBD2 (5 bases). V lost 5 bases, J lost 8 bases, and 14 bases lay in between. The CDR3 consists of 13 residues. Germline V gene lookup returns CDR1 MNHEY and CDR2 SMNVEV (reference sequence). The CDR3 sequence is CASSQRLSRTQYF. The CDR3 region has the DNA TGTGCCAGCAGTCAAAGACTAAGCCGTACGCAGTATTTT.

This clone has only one observation. The V and J genes are TRBV10-1 and TRBJ2-2; D is ambiguous. CDR1 is WNHNN, CDR2 SYGVQD, per germline (reference sequence). The CDR3 totals 15 residues. Trimming took 4 bases from V and 0 from J, leaving 9 bases between them. The CDR3 bases are TGCGCCAGCAGTGGCGGAAACGCGAACACCGGGGAGCTGTTTTTT. It codes for CASSGGNANTGELFF.

The V call is TRBV19, the J call TRBJ1-4, with 9 bases identical to TRBD1. This CDR3 has 15 residues. CDR1 LNHDA and CDR2 SQIVND come from the germline V gene (reference sequence). The junction had 7 bases not matched to a gene; V was cut back by 5 bases and J by 6 bases. CDR3 DNA sequence: TGTGCCAGTAGTGACACAGGGGGCGTTGATGAAAAACTGTTTTTT. The encoded protein is CASSDTGGVDEKLFF.